This T cell receptor beta chain was identified during a study of cytomegalovirus exposure and HLA in healthy donors. Study outcomes and limitations: As a later analysis revealed, most CMV-associated TCR beta chains appeared HLA-restricted. TRBV6-2, TRBV6-3 and some other V segments were excluded as indistinguishable.

No CMV serostatus entry exists for this donor. PCR involved 60 Vbeta and 13 Jbeta primers. Sequenced by immunoSEQ multiplex PCR; TCRdb stores in-frame clones only, minus some. The sample comprises 200,000 to 250,000 clones, over 75% of which are singletons, and roughly 1.3% rests with the top ten. Points on this clone: Its antigen is not identified.

The V gene lost 0 bases and the J gene lost 3 bases, with 11 bases spanning the gap. This CDR3 is built from 16 residues. From germline, CDR1 is LNHNV and CDR2 YYDKDF (reference sequence). The source of this sequence is a human donor in good health. The specimen was PBMCs. The chain combines TRBV15 with TRBJ2-2; D may be TRBD1 (5 bases). In nucleotides, the CDR3 is TGTGCCACCAGCAGAGATTGGGTGACAGACACCGGGGAGCTGTTTTTT. Protein: CATSRDWVTDTGELFF.